This is a list of T cell receptor beta chains from one sample in a study of cytomegalovirus exposure and HLA in healthy donors. Data came from immunoSEQ multiplex PCR; TCRdb stores just in-frame clones and leaves some out. The sample lists around 170,000 clones, roughly 85% seen once, with more than 0.55% in the top ten. Source material: PBMCs. These receptors were collected from a woman aged 40 to 50 in good health and CMV-seronegative. Both conserved end residues are part of each CDR3. D genes are given only for firm matches. Clone size appears in some rows only: once, few, many, or a class for an expanded clone.

D	size	J	V	CDR3	DNA
TRBD1	.	TRBJ1-4	TRBV28	CASSSPTGKANEKLFF	TGTGCCAGCAGTTCCCCGACAGGGAAGGCTAATGAAAAACTGTTTTTT
.	.	TRBJ1-3	TRBV28	CASSLPRSSGNTIYF	TGTGCCAGCAGTTTACCCCGGAGCTCTGGAAACACCATATATTTT
.	.	TRBJ1-1	TRBV5-1	CASSSKGTPGTNTEAFF	TGCGCCAGCAGCTCCAAAGGGACACCTGGGACGAACACTGAAGCTTTCTTT
TRBD1	.	TRBJ1-1	TRBV19	CASSIGTGGTEAFF	TGTGCCAGTAGTATAGGGACAGGGGGCACTGAAGCTTTCTTT
TRBD1	.	TRBJ1-1	TRBV5-1	CASREPGQGEAFF	TGCGCCAGCAGGGAACCGGGACAGGGCGAAGCTTTCTTT
.	.	TRBJ2-2	TRBV6-5	CASSFRGGELFF	TGTGCCAGCAGCTTTAGGGGCGGGGAGCTGTTTTTT
.	few	TRBJ2-1	TRBV5-1	CASSAGSYNEQFF	TGCGCCAGCAGCGCGGGGAGCTACAATGAGCAGTTCTTC
.	.	TRBJ2-5	TRBV11-3	CASSSRGAQETQYF	TGTGCCAGCAGCTCCAGGGGAGCCCAAGAGACCCAGTACTTC
.	few	TRBJ1-1	TRBV5-1	CASREGTANTEAFF	TGCGCCAGCAGGGAGGGAACAGCGAACACTGAAGCTTTCTTT
TRBD1	.	TRBJ1-6	TRBV5-1	CASSSDRGGSPLHF	TGCGCCAGCAGCTCGGACAGGGGAGGATCACCCCTCCACTTT
TRBD2	.	TRBJ2-7	TRBV15	CATSRGGLAASYEQYF	TGTGCCACCAGCAGAGGGGGACTAGCGGCCTCCTACGAGCAGTACTTC
.	once	TRBJ2-7	TRBV6-5	CASSGDRLGSYEQYF	TGTGCCAGCAGTGGAGACAGGTTGGGCTCCTACGAGCAGTACTTC
.	.	TRBJ1-4	TRBV7-9	CASSAGARATNEKLFF	TGTGCCAGCAGCGCGGGGGCCCGCGCAACTAATGAAAAACTGTTTTTT
.	.	TRBJ2-1	TRBV6-5	CASSSSGGRPYNEQFF	TGTGCCAGCAGTTCCTCTGGGGGGAGGCCCTACAATGAGCAGTTCTTC
.	.	TRBJ2-2	TRBV5-8	CASSFLRVSGELFF	TGTGCCAGCAGCTTTTTAAGAGTGTCCGGGGAGCTGTTTTTT
.	.	TRBJ1-2	TRBV21-1	CASSKGTAGYGYTF	TGTGCCAGCAGCAAAGGAACAGCTGGCTATGGCTACACCTTC
.	few	TRBJ1-2	TRBV19	CASSLGQDGYGYTF	TGTGCCAGTAGTCTTGGGCAGGATGGGTATGGCTACACCTTC
TRBD2	once	TRBJ2-3	TRBV5-1	CASSPGLAGGGTDTQYF	TGCGCCAGCAGCCCGGGACTAGCGGGGGGGGGCACAGATACGCAGTATTTT
.	.	TRBJ1-3	TRBV5-1	CASSLDRAGNTIYF	TGCGCCAGCAGCTTGGACAGGGCCGGAAACACCATATATTTT
.	.	TRBJ2-7	TRBV5-1	CASSLAWQGDSYEQYF	TGCGCCAGCAGCTTGGCCTGGCAGGGCGACTCCTACGAGCAGTACTTC
.	.	TRBJ2-5	TRBV18	CASSERRETQYF	TGTGCCAGCTCAGAGAGGAGGGAGACCCAGTACTTC
.	once	TRBJ2-7	TRBV10-1	CASSETGLSVYEQYF	TGCGCCAGCAGTGAGACAGGGCTTTCGGTCTACGAGCAGTACTTC
TRBD1	.	TRBJ2-3	TRBV5-1	CASSWRLGDREDADTQYF	TGCGCCAGCAGCTGGAGGCTAGGGGACAGGGAGGATGCAGATACGCAGTATTTT
TRBD1	few	TRBJ2-7	TRBV4-2	CASSHTGAEQYF	TGTGCCAGCAGCCATACAGGGGCCGAGCAGTACTTC